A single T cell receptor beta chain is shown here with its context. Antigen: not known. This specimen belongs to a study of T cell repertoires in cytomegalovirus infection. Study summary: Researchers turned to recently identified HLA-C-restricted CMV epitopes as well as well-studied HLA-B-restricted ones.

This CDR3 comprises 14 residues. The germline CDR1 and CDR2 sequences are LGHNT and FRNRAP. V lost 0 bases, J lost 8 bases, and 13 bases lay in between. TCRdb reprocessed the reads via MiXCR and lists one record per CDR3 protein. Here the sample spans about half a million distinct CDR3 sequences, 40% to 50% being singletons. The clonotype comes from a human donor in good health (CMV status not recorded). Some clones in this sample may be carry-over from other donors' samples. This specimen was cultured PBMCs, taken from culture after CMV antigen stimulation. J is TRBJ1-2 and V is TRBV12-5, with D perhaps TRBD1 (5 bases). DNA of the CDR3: TGTGCTAGTGGTTTGGTCCCAGGGAACGACGGCTACACCTTC. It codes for CASGLVPGNDGYTF.